The clone carrying this T cell receptor beta chain was recorded only once. A much larger clonotype is one base distant, so this may be a read error. Using RNA template, CDR3s of TCR alpha and beta were amplified with iRepertoire arm-PCR. Input was roughly 100-450 ng of tissue mRNA or PBMC total RNA. TCRdb redid the calling of the multiplex PCR reads with MiXCR, one entry per CDR3 protein. The sample lists around 93,000 distinct CDR3 sequences; approximately 40% were seen once. These data originate in a study of glioma-infiltrating T cells. Germline V gene sequence: CDR1 SNHLY, CDR2 FYNNEI. V shed 5 bases and J 6 bases; nucleotides not matched to a gene: 9. CDR3 length: 16 residues.

This chain uses TRBV2 with TRBJ2-2, with TRBD1 matching 10 bases. Sequencing used glioma tissue, nonneoplastic brain tissue, or PBMCs (not recorded which). This receptor was identified in a human donor with low-grade glioma or glioblastoma, undergoing nonglioma brain surgery, or in good health (not recorded which). The CDR3 coding sequence is TGTGCCAGCAGTATTATGACAGGGGGCACGGCCGGGGAGCTGTTTTTT. Translation gives CASSIMTGGTAGELFF.